This record covers a single T cell receptor beta chain. The antigen is unknown. At one end the junction does not follow the germline gene, possibly because of a read error. A constant-region primer served to make TCR beta cDNA from about 490 ng total RNA. Each TCR beta library was derived from three nested multiplex PCR rounds that employed slightly modified ARM-PCR. Running ten to eleven cycles apiece, the first two PCR rounds relied on TRBV1-TRBV30 forward primers together with a C-beta reverse primer. Using its own MiXCR run on the multiplex PCR reads, TCRdb lists one record per CDR3 protein. The data contain 250,000 to 350,000 distinct CDR3 sequences, approximately 58% of them seen just once; the ten biggest clones take up about 17%. Germline assignment: CDR1 DFQATT and CDR2 SNEGSKA (reference sequence). The CDR3 extends over 14 amino acids. This sample was taken from a study of tumor-infiltrating lymphocytes in primary liver carcinoma. About the study: Subjects consisted of male and female patients aged 30 to 69 years.

General observations from the study: Blood had a significantly lower top-250-clone fraction than tumors did (p = 0.039). Left bulk and unsorted, the samples did not allow CD4+ and CD8+ repertoires to be compared.

The study extracted blood RNA from unsorted whole blood and also extracted germline DNA. There were only treatment-naive patients, all with chronic HBV infection. V is TRBV20-1 and J is TRBJ2-7, with D maybe TRBD2 (6 bases). Specimen: peripheral blood. The sequence was obtained from a woman younger than 45 with primary liver carcinoma and hepatitis B virus infection. DNA of the CDR3: TGCGGTGCGAATATCCCGGGCGGGACTTACGAGCAGTACTTC. Protein product: CGANIPGGTYEQYF.